This T cell receptor beta chain was captured by sequencing in a study of cytomegalovirus exposure and HLA in healthy donors. Study-wide results and caveats: The authors listed 150 to 200 TCR beta chains as cytomegalovirus-associated.

For this clone: Its antigen is not identified.

Amplification used 60 Vbeta primers and 13 Jbeta primers. The table came from immunoSEQ multiplex PCR; TCRdb's copy has only in-frame clones and leaves some out. The sample lists around 160,000 clones; 75% to 80% were seen once. This clonotype was sampled from a man in his fifties in good health and CMV-seropositive. The sequencing sample was made of PBMCs.

The CDR3 DNA sequence: TGCGCCAGCAGCTTTCTCGCTTCGACTAGCGGGGGGGCAGATACGCAGTATTTT. This encodes CASSFLASTSGGADTQYF. The J gene is TRBJ2-3, the V gene TRBV5-1; 14 bases match TRBD2. Germline-derived CDR1 and CDR2 are SGHRS and YFSETQ. This CDR3 contains 18 residues. V was clipped by 2 bases and J by 4 bases; unmatched bases: 9.